The rows below give T cell receptor beta chains drawn from one sample of a study of shared clonotypes between healthy human individuals. Sequenced by immunoSEQ multiplex PCR; TCRdb stores in-frame clones only, minus some. The sample shows about 800,000 clones, roughly 96% of them seen only once. Sequenced input: naive CD8+ T cells sorted from blood. These receptors originate from a man aged 25 to 45 in good health. CDR3s include the opening cysteine and the closing phenylalanine or tryptophan. Each record gives: V gene, CDR3 protein.

V gene: TRBV7-8
CDR3 protein: CASSLVRAGGTHTQYF

V gene: TRBV6-6
CDR3 protein: CASTPEAGGPDTQYF

V gene: TRBV5-1
CDR3 protein: CASRDPGHRSYEQYF

V gene: TRBV29-1
CDR3 protein: CSGRESYEQYF

V gene: TRBV11-3
CDR3 protein: CASSLVLGGILRPPGEQFF

V gene: TRBV4-1
CDR3 protein: CASSQRLVGTGETQYF

V gene: TRBV27
CDR3 protein: CASSNTGSNTEAFF

V gene: TRBV7-2
CDR3 protein: CASSRGLAGGNTGELFF

V gene: TRBV21-1
CDR3 protein: CASSFFAGVVYEQYF

V gene: TRBV6-1
CDR3 protein: CASSERQFAETQYF

V gene: TRBV7-9
CDR3 protein: CASSQNNEQFF

V gene: TRBV27
CDR3 protein: CASSPRVQETQYF

V gene: TRBV28
CDR3 protein: CAHGASGTDTQYF

V gene: TRBV6-1
CDR3 protein: CASSVPGELFF

V gene: TRBV6-6
CDR3 protein: CASSYSGLAPDYEQYF

V gene: TRBV13
CDR3 protein: CASSLTGYNEQFF

V gene: TRBV27
CDR3 protein: CATPTGTTNTGELFF

V gene: TRBV11-2
CDR3 protein: CASSLTTSGQETQYF

V gene: TRBV15
CDR3 protein: CATSMRGRVTDTQYF

V gene: TRBV5-6
CDR3 protein: CASSSPPREGSYGYTF

V gene: TRBV27
CDR3 protein: CASSFMALDTEVAFF

V gene: TRBV11-2
CDR3 protein: CASSPPLWGSGRGVEQYF

V gene: TRBV7-2
CDR3 protein: CASSLGSSSGSAYNEQFF

V gene: TRBV7-9
CDR3 protein: CASSPREIDGYTF

V gene: TRBV28
CDR3 protein: CASSPRTDSYEQYF

V gene: TRBV7-6
CDR3 protein: CASSLALAGRDEQFF

V gene: TRBV6-1
CDR3 protein: CASSELPRKGGYTF

V gene: TRBV29-1
CDR3 protein: CSVLQGEAFF

V gene: TRBV6-5
CDR3 protein: CASSWDRPGDTGELFF

V gene: TRBV6-5
CDR3 protein: CASRDSDSNNEQFF

V gene: TRBV7-2
CDR3 protein: CASSWPGTIYEQYF

V gene: TRBV29-1
CDR3 protein: CSVEDSFLKRDTQYF

V gene: TRBV6-5
CDR3 protein: CASSWAGEGTGELFF

V gene: TRBV28
CDR3 protein: CASSFRLAGAYEQYF

V gene: TRBV7-9
CDR3 protein: CASSLGTGTSEETQYF

V gene: TRBV7-3
CDR3 protein: CASSLAAHSYNEQFF